The rows below give T cell receptor beta chains drawn from one sample of a study of Ad26.COV2.S vaccination and SARS-CoV-2 variants. Produced via immunoSEQ multiplex PCR; TCRdb's table is partial and in-frame only. Of about 400,000 clones listed, approximately 90% are singletons. Material: peripheral blood, obtained in a trial of Ad26.COV2.S vaccine versus placebo. These receptors all come from a person aged 18-65 years who received the Ad26.COV2.S COVID-19 vaccine or a placebo. Both conserved end residues are part of each CDR3. A D gene is named only where the DNA matches it firmly.

CDR3 protein	D gene	CDR3 length	J gene	V gene
CASSFPLSPLHF	NA	12	TRBJ1-6	TRBV28
CAWSVFILTSRMSTDTQYF	NA	19	TRBJ2-3	TRBV30
CASRGRVNTEAFF	NA	13	TRBJ1-1	TRBV28
CASSQGDVSYNEQFF	NA	15	TRBJ2-1	TRBV3-1/TRBV3-2
CASKKGFGYGYTF	NA	13	TRBJ1-2	TRBV11-2
CASSGVAGGPRDTQYF	TRBD2	16	TRBJ2-3	TRBV9
CASSFEQGYEQYF	TRBD1	13	TRBJ2-7	TRBV7-2
CASSPSPNTGELFF	NA	14	TRBJ2-2	TRBV18
CASSSVSGGLRRDEQFF	TRBD2	17	TRBJ2-1	TRBV28
CASSPQDGYEKLFF	NA	14	TRBJ1-4	TRBV5-5
CASHLGGSGNQPQHF	TRBD1	15	TRBJ1-5	TRBV28
CASRNRNYEQYF	NA	12	TRBJ2-7	TRBV10-2
CASSAPLGQGSYEQYF	TRBD1	16	TRBJ2-7	TRBV19
CASSLNKRGGRETQYF	TRBD2	16	TRBJ2-5	TRBV5-6
CASSLGKGSYTDTQYF	NA	16	TRBJ2-3	TRBV7-2
CAWSRQGIDRSLYGYTF	TRBD1	17	TRBJ1-2	TRBV30
CASSLSRDTYYEQYF	NA	15	TRBJ2-7	TRBV27
CASSQAGTTYEQYF	TRBD2	14	TRBJ2-7	TRBV3-1/TRBV3-2
CATSSLGGRETQYF	NA	14	TRBJ2-5	TRBV15
CASSIGQTVKNLFF	NA	14	TRBJ1-4	TRBV19
CASSPGGDEQFF	NA	12	TRBJ2-1	TRBV11-3
CASSLSGGAADTQYF	TRBD2	15	TRBJ2-3	TRBV7-2
CAIRTGRENTEAFF	TRBD1	14	TRBJ1-1	TRBV10-3